A single T cell receptor (beta chain) is shown here with its context. It has no known antigen specificity. No much larger clone is present one base from it, and per-base qualities are unavailable. TCR beta CDR3 regions were amplified from RNA transcripts. For the first round of RT-PCR on the TCR CDR3, the HTBI primer set was used together with the Qiagen OneStep RT-PCR kit. A second multiplex PCR round built the libraries, followed by size selection and purification. Libraries were sequenced paired-end with 100 bp reads on an Illumina HiSeq2000. The authors' pipeline ran thus. SOAPnuke was used to process the raw data, removing reads that contained adapters or uncalled bases, had a mean Phred below 15, or lacked an exact match to the constant primer or identifier. COPE v1.2.5 was used to merge the high-quality paired reads, and each unique nucleotide sequence was defined as a clonotype. Clonotypes were aligned to IMGT TRBV, TRBD and TRBJ reference segments using MiTCR v1.1. Only V-J combinations with frequency above 0.0001, covering roughly 99% of repertoires, were analysed. The TCS score was defined as the ratio of F50 (clonal expansion) to E x V (chaos), calculated using BLOSUM62-based TCRdist between CDR3 peptides within each V-J. Welch's t-statistics and random forest reduced 450 to 600 V-J features to around 14, which were used in a naive Bayes classifier (R e1071). In TCRdb, the public reads were trimmed at Q25 with fastp and aligned with MiXCR, with productive beta chains retained. Identical CDR3 protein sequences are pooled into one entry, listed with their most common genes and DNA. TCRdb, not the original authors, processed these V and J calls. The sample records about 350,000 distinct CDR3 sequences, about 15% of which are singletons. The ten largest clones take up roughly a third of the sample.

V and J lose 0 bases and 11 bases, and a span of 18 bases separates them. Taken from the germline V gene, the CDR1 and CDR2 loops are SGDLS and YYNGEE. Inclusive of the bounding cysteine and phenylalanine, the CDR3 is 16 residues long. Only the CDR3 DNA is retained, 48 bases long and in frame from the first base. The hyperthyroidism patients were between 18 and 65 years old and newly diagnosed, with a disease duration of less than 2 months. The study excluded patients with uncontrolled infections, other autoimmune diseases, pregnancy or lactation. Diagnoses were established on the basis of clinical symptoms, serum thyroxine and TRAb, thyroid ultrasound, and orbital computed tomography. Blood from progressor patients was collected at the time of first diagnosis with hyperthyroidism, before any ophthalmopathy symptoms had appeared. Ficoll-Paque density gradient centrifugation was used to isolate PBMCs from about 10 ml of fresh peripheral blood. Progressor patients were first diagnosed with Graves' hyperthyroidism and then developed ophthalmopathy during follow-up. Total RNA was extracted using Trizol reagent, and RNA quality was assessed on an Agilent 2100 Bioanalyzer.

These data belong to a study of T cells in Graves' hyperthyroidism and ophthalmopathy (dated by TCRdb to the late 2010s). For the study in its entirety: Peripheral blood was sampled at the time of initial diagnosis, prior to any treatment. TCR V-J signatures able to tell the groups apart were searched for in a discovery cohort of 90 to 100 patients, of whom 43 had Graves' ophthalmopathy and around 56 had stable Graves' hyperthyroidism. Prospective prediction of ophthalmopathy was tested in an independent validation cohort of about 19 hyperthyroidism patients and some 17 patients who later progressed to ophthalmopathy. The 100 or so discovery patients were divided at random into training and test sets in a 7:3 ratio. In about six Graves' hyperthyroidism patients, the study also compared T-cell repertoires from thyroid tissue with T-cell repertoires from blood. Following sampling, methimazole starting at 30 mg daily was given to hyperthyroidism patients, and high-dose intravenous methylprednisolone was given to ophthalmopathy patients. The paper describes TCR Vbeta CDR3 sequencing of around 140 peripheral blood samples, made up of around 41 ophthalmopathy patients, 70 to 75 hyperthyroidism patients and 17 progressor patients. Overall study outcomes, separate from this receptor: In validation, the model predicted progression to ophthalmopathy a median of approximately 6.6 months before onset, with about 70% sensitivity and around 76% specificity. Ophthalmopathy was separated from stable hyperthyroidism by a 13 V-J signature model, with approximately 86% sensitivity and approximately 81% specificity obtained in cross-validation and 80%/75% obtained in testing. No statistical method was used to fix the sample size in advance, and group allocation was not hidden from the investigators. Most expanded thyroid clonotypes (frequency above 0.001) were also found in blood, which suggests that blood repertoires may mirror thyroid immune responses.

The sequence was obtained from a woman in her 30s with Graves' hyperthyroidism that later progressed to Graves' ophthalmopathy. The sequence links TRBV9 to TRBJ1-6; the D gene is possibly TRBD1, with 5 bases matching. The sequencing input was blood. The CDR3 amino acid sequence is: CASSVGGAGRDPPLHF. The DNA sequence is as follows: TGTGCCAGCAGCGTAGGGGGCGCAGGGAGGGATCCACCCCTCCACTTT.